The 9 T cell receptor beta chains below all came from one sample that was sequenced in a study of beta chain features in type 1 diabetes. Sequencing targeted expressed TCRB transcripts, as all isolated RNA had been reverse transcribed. This table comes from immunoSEQ multiplex PCR, and its TCRdb copy is limited to in-frame clones, with some not included. Counted here are roughly 400,000 clones, 11% to 15% occurring once; the ten biggest clones make up 0.035% to 0.045%. The sequenced sample consisted of naive CD4+ T cells from blood. The source is a man aged 25 to 40 in good health.

The V call is TRBV5-4, the J call TRBJ2-6; the D gene could be TRBD1 or TRBD2 (6 bases each). V was shortened by 5 bases and J by 3 bases, with 15 bases between the two germline ends. There are 16 residues in the CDR3. Germline V gene lookup returns CDR1 SGHNT and CDR2 YYREEE (reference sequence). The CDR3 DNA reads as TGTGCCAGCAGTTCACCGGGGGCACTTGGGGCCAACGTCCTGACTTTC. Translating gives CASSSPGALGANVLTF.

The V gene is TRBV5-4, the J gene TRBJ2-5; TRBD1 matches 11 bases. Germline values: CDR1 SGHNT, CDR2 YYREEE (reference sequence). The CDR3 has 16 residues. Trimming at V came to 0 bases and at J to 3 bases, leaving 4 bases not matched to a gene. CDR3 protein: CASSLVGTGGKETQYF. For the CDR3, the DNA is TGTGCCAGCAGCTTGGTCGGGACAGGGGGAAAAGAGACCCAGTACTTC.

This chain links TRBV11-3 with TRBJ2-1, with unresolved D. Trimming removed 5 bases from V and 3 bases from J, with 17 bases in between. Per germline, CDR1 SGHNT and CDR2 YENEEA. The CDR3 loop spans 16 amino acids. The CDR3 loop reads CASSHDGQMNYNEQFF. CDR3 bases: TGTGCCAGCAGCCACGATGGCCAGATGAACTACAATGAGCAGTTCTTC.

The CDR3 protein is CASSFPAGGSDTQYF. CDR3 in DNA: TGTGCCAGCAGCTTTCCCGCGGGGGGTTCGGATACGCAGTATTTT. The V call is TRBV11-2, the J call TRBJ2-3, with 8 bases aligning to TRBD2. CDR1 SGHAT and CDR2 FQNNGV come from the germline V gene. This CDR3 region has 15 residues. J was trimmed by 6 bases and V by 3 bases; bases with no gene match: 8.

In its sample, this clone was seen a few times. The V call is TRBV13, the J call TRBJ2-7; TRBD2 agrees at 7 bases. V lost 2 bases, J lost 2 bases, and 3 bases stayed unmatched. In germline, CDR1 is PRHDT, CDR2 FYEKMQ (reference sequence). The CDR3 loop spans 14 amino acids. The CDR3 reads CASSLSAGPYEQYV. The CDR3 DNA reads as TGTGCCAGCAGCTTATCAGCGGGGCCCTACGAGCAGTACGTC.

This clone was recorded a few times. This chain joins TRBV7-2 and TRBJ1-1; the match to TRBD1 covers 7 bases. V was clipped by 1 base and J by 6 bases; unmatched bases: 5. The CDR3 has 14 residues. In germline, CDR1 is SGHTA, CDR2 FQGNSA. DNA of the CDR3: TGTGCCAGCAGCTTAGAAGACAGGGCTCCTGAAGCTTTCTTT. Residues: CASSLEDRAPEAFF.

The chain combines TRBV5-1 with TRBJ1-6; 9 nucleotides line up with TRBD1. Germline CDR1 reads SGHRS; CDR2 reads YFSETQ. This CDR3 spans 15 amino acids. The junction had 5 bases not matched to a gene; V was cut back by 0 bases and J by 10 bases. The DNA for the CDR3 is TGCGCCAGCAGCTTGGAACAGGGGGCTTTATCACCCCTCCACTTT. Its protein is CASSLEQGALSPLHF.

This clone has a handful of counts. The chain couples TRBV5-4 to TRBJ2-3; D unresolved. V was trimmed by 0 bases and J by 2 bases, leaving 16 bases between them. This CDR3 is 17 amino acids long. Germline V lookup: CDR1 SGHNT, CDR2 YYREEE (reference sequence). This CDR3 is CASSLEGPRKLTDTQYF. CDR3 DNA: TGTGCCAGCAGCTTGGAAGGACCCAGAAAACTCACAGATACGCAGTATTTT. The whole variable domain, remainder taken from reference TRBV5-4 and TRBJ2-3, is ETGVTQSPTHLIKTRGQQVTLRCSSQSGHNTVSWYQQALGQGPQFIFQYYREEENGRGNFPPRFSGLQFPNYSSELNVNALELDDSALYLCASSLEGPRKLTDTQYFGPGTRLTVL.

V gene TRBV7-9 combines with J gene TRBJ2-1, with TRBD1 matching 12 bases. V shed 6 bases and J 12 bases; nucleotides not matched to a gene: 9. The CDR3 spans 14 residues. The germline CDR1 and CDR2 sequences are SEHNR and FQNEAQ (reference sequence). Written as DNA, the CDR3 is TGTGCCAGCAGGGGACAGGGGGCCACCCAATGGCAGTTCTTC. This codes for CASRGQGATQWQFF.